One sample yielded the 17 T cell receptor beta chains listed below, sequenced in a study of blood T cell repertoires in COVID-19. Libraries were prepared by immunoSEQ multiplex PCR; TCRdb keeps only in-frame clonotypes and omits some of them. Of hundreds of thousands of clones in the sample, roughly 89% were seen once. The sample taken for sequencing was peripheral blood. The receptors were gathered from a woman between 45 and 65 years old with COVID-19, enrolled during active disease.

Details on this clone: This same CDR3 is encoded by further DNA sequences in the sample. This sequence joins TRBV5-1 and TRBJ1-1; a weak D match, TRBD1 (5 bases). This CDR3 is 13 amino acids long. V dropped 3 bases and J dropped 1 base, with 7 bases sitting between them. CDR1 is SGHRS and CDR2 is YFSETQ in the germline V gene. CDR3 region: CASSSGQNTEAFF. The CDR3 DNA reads TGCGCCAGCAGCTCTGGACAGAACACTGAAGCTTTCTTT. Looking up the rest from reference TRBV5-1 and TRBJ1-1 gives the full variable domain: KAGVTQTPRYLIKTRGQQVTLSCSPISGHRSVSWYQQTPGQGLQFLFEYFSETQRNKGNFPGRFSGRQFSNSRSEMNVSTLELGDSALYLCASSSGQNTEAFFGQGTRLTVV.

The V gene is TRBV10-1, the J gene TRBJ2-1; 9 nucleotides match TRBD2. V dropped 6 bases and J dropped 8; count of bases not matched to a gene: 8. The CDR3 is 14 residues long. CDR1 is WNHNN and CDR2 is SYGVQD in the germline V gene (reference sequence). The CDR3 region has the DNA TGCGCCAGCAGAGGGGCGGGGGGGCCCCATGAGCAGTTCTTC. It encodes CASRGAGGPHEQFF.

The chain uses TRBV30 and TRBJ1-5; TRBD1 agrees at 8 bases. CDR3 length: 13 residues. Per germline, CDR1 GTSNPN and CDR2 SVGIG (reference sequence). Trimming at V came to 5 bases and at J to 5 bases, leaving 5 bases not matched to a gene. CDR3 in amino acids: CAWAGQADQPQHF. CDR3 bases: TGTGCCTGGGCGGGACAGGCGGATCAGCCCCAGCATTTT.

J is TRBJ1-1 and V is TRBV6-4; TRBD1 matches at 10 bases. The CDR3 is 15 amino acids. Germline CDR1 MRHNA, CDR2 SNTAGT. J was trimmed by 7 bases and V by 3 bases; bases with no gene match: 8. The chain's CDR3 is CASSESGTGVFEAFF. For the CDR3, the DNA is TGTGCCAGCAGTGAATCCGGGACAGGGGTCTTTGAAGCTTTCTTT.

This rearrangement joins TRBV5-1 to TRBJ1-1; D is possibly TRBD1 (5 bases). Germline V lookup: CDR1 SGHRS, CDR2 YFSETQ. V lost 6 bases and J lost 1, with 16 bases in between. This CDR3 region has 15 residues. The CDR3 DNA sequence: TGCGCCAGCAATTGGGGCAGGACATCGAACACTGAAGCTTTCTTT. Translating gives CASNWGRTSNTEAFF.

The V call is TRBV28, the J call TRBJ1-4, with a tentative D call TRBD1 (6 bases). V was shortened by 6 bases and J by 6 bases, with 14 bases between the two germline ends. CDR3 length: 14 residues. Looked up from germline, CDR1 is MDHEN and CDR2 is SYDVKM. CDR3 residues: CASSQQGVYEKLFF. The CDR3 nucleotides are TGTGCCAGCAGCCAACAGGGAGTGTATGAAAAACTGTTTTTT.

CDR3 in DNA: TGCAGCGCTCAAGGGGGGGAAAAAGCTTTCTTT. Translated, it gives CSAQGGEKAFF. The chain is built from TRBV29-1 and TRBJ1-1; D may be TRBD1 (6 bases). Germline CDR1 reads SQVTM; CDR2 reads ANQGSEA. The CDR3 is 11 amino acids. Trimming removed 7 bases from V and 9 bases from J, with 15 bases in between.

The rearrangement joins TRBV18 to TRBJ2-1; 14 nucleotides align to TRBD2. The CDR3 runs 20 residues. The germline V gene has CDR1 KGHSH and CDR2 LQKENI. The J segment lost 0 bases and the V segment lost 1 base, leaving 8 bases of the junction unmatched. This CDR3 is CASSPQGLAGGPLSYNEQFF. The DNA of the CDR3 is TGTGCCAGCTCACCACAAGGACTAGCGGGGGGCCCACTCTCCTACAATGAGCAGTTCTTC.

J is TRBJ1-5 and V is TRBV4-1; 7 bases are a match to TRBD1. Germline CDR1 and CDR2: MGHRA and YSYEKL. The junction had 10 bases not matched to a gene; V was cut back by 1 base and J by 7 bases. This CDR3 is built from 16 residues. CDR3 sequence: CASSQVGDRGGQPQHF. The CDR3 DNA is TGCGCCAGCAGCCAAGTAGGGGACAGAGGTGGGCAGCCCCAGCATTTT.

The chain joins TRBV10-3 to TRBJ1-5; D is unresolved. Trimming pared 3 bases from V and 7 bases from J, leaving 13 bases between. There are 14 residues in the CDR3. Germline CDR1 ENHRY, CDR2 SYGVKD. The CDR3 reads CAISDEGGGQPQHF. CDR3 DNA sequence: TGTGCCATCAGTGATGAGGGAGGTGGGCAGCCCCAGCATTTT.

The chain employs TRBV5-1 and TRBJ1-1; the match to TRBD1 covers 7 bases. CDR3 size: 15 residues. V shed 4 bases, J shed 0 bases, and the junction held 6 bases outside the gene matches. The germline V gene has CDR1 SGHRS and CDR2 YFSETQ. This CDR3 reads CASSRGQPMNTEAFF. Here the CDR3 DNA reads TGCGCCAGCAGCCGGGGACAGCCCATGAACACTGAAGCTTTCTTT.

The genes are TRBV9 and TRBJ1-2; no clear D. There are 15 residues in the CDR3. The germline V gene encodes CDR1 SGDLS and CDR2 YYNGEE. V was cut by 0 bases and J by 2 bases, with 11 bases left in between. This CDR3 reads CASSVGVSFNYGYTF. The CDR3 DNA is TGTGCCAGCAGCGTAGGAGTGTCTTTCAACTATGGCTACACCTTC.

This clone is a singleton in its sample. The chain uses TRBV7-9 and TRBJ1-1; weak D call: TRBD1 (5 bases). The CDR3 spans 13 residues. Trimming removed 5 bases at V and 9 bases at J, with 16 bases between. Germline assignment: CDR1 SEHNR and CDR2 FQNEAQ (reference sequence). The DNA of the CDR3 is TGTGCCAGCAGCCTCGGGGGAGAAGAGAAAGCTTTCTTT. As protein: CASSLGGEEKAFF.

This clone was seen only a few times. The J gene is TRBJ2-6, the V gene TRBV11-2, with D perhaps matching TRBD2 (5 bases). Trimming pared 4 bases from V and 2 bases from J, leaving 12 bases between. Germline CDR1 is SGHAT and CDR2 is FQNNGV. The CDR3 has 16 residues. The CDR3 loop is CASSSWAGTGANVLTF. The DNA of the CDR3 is TGTGCCAGCAGCTCCTGGGCGGGTACTGGGGCCAACGTCCTGACTTTC. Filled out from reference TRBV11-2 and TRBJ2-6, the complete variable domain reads EAGVAQSPRYKIIEKRQSVAFWCNPISGHATLYWYQQILGQGPKLLIQFQNNGVVDDSQLPKDRFSAERLKGVDSTLKIQPAKLEDSAVYLCASSSWAGTGANVLTFGAGSRLTVL.

This CDR3 is CATFRQGATGELFF. The CDR3 nucleotides are TGTGCCACTTTTCGACAGGGGGCCACCGGGGAGCTGTTTTTT. J is TRBJ2-2 and V is TRBV19, with 10 bases identical to TRBD1. CDR1 is LNHDA, CDR2 SQIVND, per germline (reference sequence). The J segment lost 4 bases and the V segment lost 10 bases, leaving 6 bases of the junction unmatched. This CDR3 spans 14 amino acids.

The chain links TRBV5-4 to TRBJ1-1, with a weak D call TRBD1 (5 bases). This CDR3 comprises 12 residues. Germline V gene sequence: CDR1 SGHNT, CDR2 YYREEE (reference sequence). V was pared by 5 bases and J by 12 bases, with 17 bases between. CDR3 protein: CASRLMGGPTFF. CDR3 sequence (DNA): TGTGCCAGCAGACTGATGGGGGGTCCCACTTTCTTT. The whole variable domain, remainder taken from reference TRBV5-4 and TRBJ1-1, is ETGVTQSPTHLIKTRGQQVTLRCSSQSGHNTVSWYQQALGQGPQFIFQYYREEENGRGNFPPRFSGLQFPNYSSELNVNALELDDSALYLCASRLMGGPTFFGQGTRLTVV.

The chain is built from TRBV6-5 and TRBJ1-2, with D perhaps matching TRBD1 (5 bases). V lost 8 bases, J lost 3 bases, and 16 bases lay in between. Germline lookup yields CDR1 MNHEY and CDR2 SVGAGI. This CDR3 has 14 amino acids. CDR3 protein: CASGLNGGDYGYTF. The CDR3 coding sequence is TGTGCCAGCGGTCTGAACGGGGGGGACTATGGCTACACCTTC.